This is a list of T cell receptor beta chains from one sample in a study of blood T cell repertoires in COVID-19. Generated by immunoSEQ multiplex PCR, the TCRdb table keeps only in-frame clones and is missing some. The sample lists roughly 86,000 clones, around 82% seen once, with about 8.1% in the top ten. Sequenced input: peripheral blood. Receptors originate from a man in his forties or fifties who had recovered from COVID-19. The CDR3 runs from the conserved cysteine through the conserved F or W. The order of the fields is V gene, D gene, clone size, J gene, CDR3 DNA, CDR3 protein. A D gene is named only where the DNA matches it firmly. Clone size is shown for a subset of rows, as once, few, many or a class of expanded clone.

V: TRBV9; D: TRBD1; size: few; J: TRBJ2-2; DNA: TGTGCCAGCAGCATCGGACAGGGGGTAGGAACCGGGGAGCTGTTTTTT; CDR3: CASSIGQGVGTGELFF
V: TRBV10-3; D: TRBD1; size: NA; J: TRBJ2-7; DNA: TGTGCCATCAGTGGTGGGCCGACAGGGTGGGAGCAGTACTTC; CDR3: CAISGGPTGWEQYF
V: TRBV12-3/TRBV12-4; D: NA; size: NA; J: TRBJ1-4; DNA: TGTGCCAGCAGTTCAGGCGGGGAAAAACTGTTTTTT; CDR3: CASSSGGEKLFF
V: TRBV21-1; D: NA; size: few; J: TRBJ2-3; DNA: TGTGCCAGCAGCAAAGTACAGCGGTCTTCCCCCACAGATACGCAGTATTTT; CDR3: CASSKVQRSSPTDTQYF
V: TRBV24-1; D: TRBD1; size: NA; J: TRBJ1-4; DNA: TGTGCCACCAGTGATCCCGGACAGGGGAATGAAAAACTGTTTTTT; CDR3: CATSDPGQGNEKLFF
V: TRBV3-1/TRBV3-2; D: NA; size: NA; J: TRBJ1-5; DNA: TGTGCCAGCAGCCAAGATAGGCCGGGGTGTCAGCCCCAGCATTTT; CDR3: CASSQDRPGCQPQHF
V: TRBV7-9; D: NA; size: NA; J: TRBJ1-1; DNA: TGTGCCAGCCTGGAGGACGTGAGCACTGAAGCTTTCTTT; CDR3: CASLEDVSTEAFF
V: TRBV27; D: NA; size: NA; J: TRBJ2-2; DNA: TGTGCCAGCAGTTTGGACAGCTTCACCGGGGAGCTGTTTTTT; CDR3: CASSLDSFTGELFF
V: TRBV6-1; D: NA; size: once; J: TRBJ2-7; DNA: TGTGCCAGCAGTGAAGCGCGAACTCCATCCTACGAGCAGTACTTC; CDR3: CASSEARTPSYEQYF
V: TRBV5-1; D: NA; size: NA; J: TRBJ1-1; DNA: TGCGCCAGCAGCACAGGAGAGGTGGGTGAAGCTTTCTTT; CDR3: CASSTGEVGEAFF